This entry describes one T cell receptor (beta chain). Its antigen is not identified. This entry comes from a study of T cell repertoires in aging, cancer and after chemotherapy. Study overall: Pre- and post-chemotherapy samples were paired from glioblastoma patients treated with temozolomide-based therapy.

Overall study findings and caveats: Across the chemotherapy interval, each cancer cohort showed higher median generation probability, suggesting thymic rebound. The repertoire data cannot show anything about immunological memory following chemotherapy. Age-matched healthy donors had significantly more diverse, less clonal blood TCR repertoires than untreated cancer patients.

Peripheral blood genomic DNA, not sorted cells or RNA, was the template. Multiplex touch-down PCR with TRB-A/B primers amplified rearranged V-D-J TRB sequences. TCRdb independently ran MiXCR on the multiplex PCR reads; one entry per CDR3 protein. Of some 2,500 distinct CDR3 sequences in the sample, roughly 30% were seen once. Per germline, CDR1 MNHEY and CDR2 SVGEGT. V shed 6 bases and J 0 bases; nucleotides not matched to a gene: 5. This CDR3 has 16 residues. The source of this sequence is a human donor with a solid tumor. The chain recombines TRBV6-2 or TRBV6-3 with TRBJ1-6; 7 bases align to TRBD1. Material: blood. The CDR3 protein is CASRPTGSSYNSPLHF. The DNA for the CDR3 is TGTGCCAGCAGACCGACAGGGAGCTCCTATAATTCACCCCTCCACTTT.